The present T cell receptor (beta chain) was sequenced within a study of control samples from healthy donors and cancer patients. The repertoire was sequenced with immunoSEQ multiplex PCR; TCRdb's copy has only in-frame clones and lacks some. The table records around 41,000 clones, about 83% of them present only once. Unmatched junction bases numbered 7, after V lost 4 bases and J lost 4 bases. CDR3 length: 14 amino acids. Germline V gene sequence: CDR1 GTSNPN, CDR2 SVGIG (reference sequence). Sequenced material: PBMCs. V is TRBV30 and J is TRBJ2-1, with 7 bases matching TRBD1. This clonotype was obtained from a woman aged 55-70 years with lung cancer. The DNA of the CDR3 is TGTGCCTGGAAGAGGGACAGTATATACAATGAGCAGTTCTTC. This encodes CAWKRDSIYNEQFF.